Listed below are T cell receptor beta chains from one sample, sequenced in a study of Tregs in tolerant kidney transplant recipients. Some clones are missing from TCRdb's copy, which holds only in-frame ones; the method was immunoSEQ multiplex PCR. The data hold tens of thousands of clones, with under 95% observed a single time. The source material was CD4+ T cells from blood (PBMCs), sampled 12 months after the transplant. All receptors derive from a human patient who received a combined kidney and bone marrow transplant. The graft donor may have given rise to some T cells. The CDR3 runs from the conserved cysteine through the conserved F or W. The D gene is left open where the match is weak. The listing skips clone size in some rows; elsewhere it reads once, few, many or a size class.

once | TRBJ2-3 | TRBV6-6 | TRBD2 | TGTGCCAGCAGGGAGCCTGGAGCGGGATGGATAGATACGCAGTATTTT | CASREPGAGWIDTQYF
- | TRBJ2-3 | TRBV5-8 | TRBD2 | TGTGCCAGCAGCTTGGCCGACCCCGGGAGGTCAGATACGCAGTATTTT | CASSLADPGRSDTQYF
- | TRBJ1-1 | TRBV2 | TRBD1 | TGTGCCAGCAGCCCGCAGGGGGCTTGGAGCACTGAAGCTTTCTTT | CASSPQGAWSTEAFF
- | TRBJ1-6 | TRBV19 | - | TGTGCCAGTAGTTGGGTTGCGGGGGATTCACCCCTCCACTTT | CASSWVAGDSPLHF
- | TRBJ1-1 | TRBV27 | TRBD1 | TGTGCCAGCAGTCGAACAGGGGGCCGAACCATGAACACTGAAGCTTTCTTT | CASSRTGGRTMNTEAFF
once | TRBJ1-2 | TRBV10-3 | - | TGTGCCATCACCCGGGAGGTGAACAGCGTAATTTCCTATGGCTACACCTTC | CAITREVNSVISYGYTF
- | TRBJ2-1 | TRBV30 | TRBD2 | TGTGCCTTCCGGGGGGGCGAGTACAATGAGCAGTTCTTC | CAFRGGEYNEQFF
once | TRBJ2-2 | TRBV7-6 | TRBD2 | TGTGCCAGCAGCCGATTGACTAGCGGGGTGAACACCGGGGAGCTGTTTTTT | CASSRLTSGVNTGELFF
once | TRBJ1-1 | TRBV7-3 | TRBD1 | TGTGCCAGCAGCTTAACTCCGGGACAGGGGGGGAACACTGAAGCTTTCTTT | CASSLTPGQGGNTEAFF
- | TRBJ2-7 | TRBV5-1 | - | TGCGCCAGCAGCCTCCAGCCGGGACTCCACACCTACGAGCAGTACTTC | CASSLQPGLHTYEQYF
- | TRBJ2-3 | TRBV9 | TRBD1 | TGTGCCAGCAGCCTAAGCGGACAGGGCCACGGGCAGTATTTT | CASSLSGQGHGQYF
- | TRBJ1-2 | TRBV7-2 | TRBD1 | TGTGCCAGCAGCAGAGGCGGGACAGGGGTTGGCTACACCTTC | CASSRGGTGVGYTF
- | TRBJ2-7 | TRBV15 | - | TGTGCCACCAGCAGAGAGATTAACTACGAGCAGTACTTC | CATSREINYEQYF
few | TRBJ1-1 | TRBV18 | - | TGTGCCAGCTCACCAGGGAGCACTGAAGCTTTCTTT | CASSPGSTEAFF
once | TRBJ1-1 | TRBV5-4 | - | TGTGCCAGCAGCAGGGGATTAAGTGTTTCGAACACTGAAGCTTTCTTT | CASSRGLSVSNTEAFF
- | TRBJ1-2 | TRBV6-6 | - | TGTGCCAGCAGTTACTCGATTTATCGGAGAGGCTATGGCTACACCTTC | CASSYSIYRRGYGYTF
- | TRBJ1-5 | TRBV30 | - | TGTGCCTGGAGTCTACCGTCGGGTCCCCAGCATTTT | CAWSLPSGPQHF
- | TRBJ2-3 | TRBV7-3 | - | TGTGCCAGCAGCTTGGAGGGTACGCAGTATTTT | CASSLEGTQYF
- | TRBJ2-3 | TRBV5-5 | - | TGTGCCAGCAGCTTTCTAGGGGCTAGCACAGATACGCAGTATTTT | CASSFLGASTDTQYF
- | TRBJ2-5 | TRBV30 | - | TGTGCCTGGAGTATTAGCGAGACCCAGTACTTC | CAWSISETQYF
- | TRBJ2-1 | TRBV9 | TRBD1 | TGTGCCAGCAGCTTGGAACAGGGGGGAGAGTTCGGGCAGTTCTTC | CASSLEQGGEFGQFF
- | TRBJ1-5 | TRBV2 | TRBD1 | TGTGCCAGCAGGTACAGGGGGGATCAGCCCCAGCATTTT | CASRYRGDQPQHF
once | TRBJ2-3 | TRBV5-4 | TRBD2 | TGTGCCAGCAGCGGGACTAGCGGGAGGTTGGCAGATACGCAGTATTTT | CASSGTSGRLADTQYF